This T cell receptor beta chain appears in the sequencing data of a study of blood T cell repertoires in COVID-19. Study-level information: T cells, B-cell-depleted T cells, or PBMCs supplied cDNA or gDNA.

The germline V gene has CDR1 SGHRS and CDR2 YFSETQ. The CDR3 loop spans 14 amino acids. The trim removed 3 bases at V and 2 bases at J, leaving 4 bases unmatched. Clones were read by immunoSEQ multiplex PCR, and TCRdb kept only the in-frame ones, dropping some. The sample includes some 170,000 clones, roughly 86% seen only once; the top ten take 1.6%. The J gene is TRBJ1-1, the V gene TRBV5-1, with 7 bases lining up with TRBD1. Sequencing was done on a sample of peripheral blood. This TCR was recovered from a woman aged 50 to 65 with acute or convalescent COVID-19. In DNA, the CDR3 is TGCGCCAGCAGCTCGGGACAGTTTAACACTGAAGCTTTCTTT. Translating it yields CASSSGQFNTEAFF. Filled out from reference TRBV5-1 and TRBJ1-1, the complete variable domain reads KAGVTQTPRYLIKTRGQQVTLSCSPISGHRSVSWYQQTPGQGLQFLFEYFSETQRNKGNFPGRFSGRQFSNSRSEMNVSTLELGDSALYLCASSSGQFNTEAFFGQGTRLTVV.